This section outlines one T cell receptor beta chain sequence together with its context. The sample comes from a study of blood T cell repertoires in COVID-19. Study at large: In each case, the material was cDNA or gDNA derived from T cells, B-cell-depleted T cells, or PBMCs.

Some clones are missing from TCRdb's copy, which holds only in-frame ones; the method was immunoSEQ multiplex PCR. The sample includes some 280,000 clones, around four fifths of them seen just once. CDR1 is MNHNS, CDR2 SASEGT, per germline. Trimming took 5 bases from V and 0 from J, leaving 13 bases between them. The CDR3 length is 15 residues. The chain couples TRBV6-1 to TRBJ1-2, with D possibly matching TRBD1 (6 bases). The origin of this receptor is a woman aged 45 to 65 with active or convalescent COVID-19. Sequencing input: peripheral blood. CDR3 in amino acids: CASSSPGESNYGYTF. In DNA, the CDR3 is TGTGCCAGCAGTTCACCAGGGGAATCTAACTATGGCTACACCTTC.